This note documents a single TCR beta chain sequence. No cognate antigen has been identified for it. No per-base quality is available; no much larger clone lies one base away. This sample is part of a study of shared clonotypes between healthy human individuals (dated by TCRdb to 2019 to 2021). Regarding the research as a whole: The cohort included a few men and two women between 18 and 49 years of age. For each donor, CD4 naive and CD4 memory were each run on three plates, CD8 naive on two plates, and CD8 memory on one plate. To increase sequencing depth and limit assay-specific biases, TCR repertoire library preparation and sequencing were carried out by different laboratories using diverse techniques. Blood TCR repertoires of roughly five healthy adults were deeply sequenced to estimate repertoire size and the extent of clonotype sharing between individuals. Per donor, leukapheresis produced somewhere between about 0.9 and 9.5 billion PBMCs. What the research found in general, with its limitations: Sampling was restricted to blood, and TCR repertoires in tissue are likely to differ from TCR repertoires in blood. Clonotypes shared by all four sorted-subset donors showed higher generation probabilities than non-shared clonotypes. Even with the large sequencing depth, rarefaction of the sorted-subset datasets indicated that sequencing was incomplete. Around 5% of naive CD4, roughly 3.5% of naive CD8, around 2.3% of memory CD4, and approximately 0.39% of memory CD8 clonotypes were shared across a handful of donors. Based on pairwise subsampling, the degree of clonotype sharing among donors was expected to be affected by sequencing depth. Estimated clonotype richness was generally larger for naive than for memory subsets. The genetic and exposure-history diversity represented was limited by the small number of donors.

The donors were healthy, HIV-negative adults who had no recently reported acute infections or vaccinations. Every donor was a Caucasian adult residing in Nashville, Tennessee, USA. CD4+ T cells were enriched through magnetic negative selection, after which naive cells were positively selected on CD45RA and the remaining negative fraction served as the memory subset. Blood was collected by leukapheresis, and PBMCs were isolated by Ficoll-Histopaque density gradient centrifugation and then cryopreserved in liquid nitrogen vapor phase. Purity and quantity of every magnetically sorted T cell population were checked by analytical flow cytometry. Each sorted fraction had its genomic DNA isolated and then quantified by UV absorbance on a Nanodrop 2000c. TCR CDR3 regions were amplified from genomic DNA by multiplex PCR using the deep immunoSEQ assay. For each cell subset, the extracted genomic DNA was distributed evenly across all wells of several immunoSEQ 96-well plates, and each plate served as one replicate. For sorted subsets, roughly 190 ng of genomic DNA, equivalent to roughly 30,000 T cell genomes, went into each replicate PCR. Purified libraries were measured with a Qubit 3.0 fluorometer, size-checked on a Bioanalyzer 2100, and measured again with the KAPA Library Quantification kit. Every immunoSEQ 96-well plate was sequenced on a separate single-read 150-cycle Illumina NextSeq 550 flow cell. Under the source paper's analysis protocol: Because the immunoSEQ output held only junctional sequences and lacked quality scores, the filtering could not match the filtering applied to full-length reads. To assign V/J genes and CDR3, sequences were annotated against IMGT germline references using PyIR, a Python wrapper for IgBLAST v1.9. Reads were removed for weak V/J assignments (E-value above 1e-6), missing CDR3, stop codons, out-of-frame junctions, or ambiguous translated residues. V3J clonotypes were defined as sequences sharing an identical inferred V gene, J gene, and CDR3 amino acid sequence. To compute the percentage overlap between repertoires, the number of shared unique clonotypes was divided by the size of the smaller repertoire. Three approaches were used to assess repertoire richness: RTK rarefaction, the Chao1 estimator, and Recon v2.1 estimates of unobserved clonotypes. Generation probabilities for all TCRbeta clonotypes obtained by the gDNA method from several donors were computed using OLGA. TCRdb retrieved this table from immuneACCESS and kept in-frame rearrangements only. Not all clones are present; in checked studies, unresolved V genes account for under half, and no reason is known for the remainder. The V and J calls and clone size are taken from that table; D and trimming were inferred from the DNA. This sample has a few million clones in its table, and more than 90% of those were observed once. Clones ranked in the top ten supply around 0.15% of the sample.

Including cysteine and phenylalanine, the CDR3 has 13 amino acids. Kept here is only the CDR3 DNA, which spans 39 bases and is read in frame from base 1. V gives up 11 bases and J gives up 5 bases, and the segment between their germline ends measures 18 bases. For CDR1 and CDR2, the germline V gene (reference sequence) lists WNHNN and SYGVQD. This TCR came from a man aged 18 to 30 in good health. Rearrangement joined TRBV10-1 to TRBJ2-5; TRBD1 is perhaps the D gene, given 5 matching bases. The sample comprised naive CD4+ T cells sorted from blood. The meaning of the sample's cell subset or site label: CD45RA+ positively selected. The bases are TGCGCCCCAACGGTTAGGGGCCGGGAGACCCAGTACTTC. Its protein reads: CAPTVRGRETQYF.